This entry describes one T cell receptor beta chain. The source of the sample is a study of blood T cell repertoires in COVID-19. Looking at the study overall: COVID-19 samples collected from the United States, Italy and Spain covered acute and convalescent phases.

Clones were read by immunoSEQ multiplex PCR, and TCRdb kept only the in-frame ones, dropping some. There are fewer than 30,000 clones in the sample; less than 90% occur only once, and roughly a quarter lies in the top ten. Per the germline V gene, CDR1 is MNHEY and CDR2 is SVGAGI. The CDR3 runs 13 residues. V lost 5 bases and J 7 bases, leaving 15 bases between the germline ends. This chain connects TRBV6-5 to TRBJ2-7; TRBD1 might be the D (8 bases). The source is a human donor in a cohort sampled during active COVID-19. The sequenced sample consisted of peripheral blood. DNA for the CDR3: TGTGCCAGCAGTAGCGGGGACAGGTGGGAGCAGTACTTC. It encodes CASSSGDRWEQYF.